The present entry profiles one TCR beta chain with its context. Its antigen is still unknown. The source of the sample is a study of cytomegalovirus exposure and HLA in healthy donors. The study, taken as a whole, reports: Clusters of TCRs from the first cohort tended to co-occur in the 120 or so validation repertoires (as a later analysis found).

This CDR3 has 14 residues. From germline, CDR1 is SNHLY and CDR2 FYNNEI. The germline V and J ends were trimmed by 6 bases and 5 bases, with 16 bases remaining between them. This table comes from immunoSEQ multiplex PCR, and its TCRdb copy is limited to in-frame clones, with some not included. The sample comprises 190,000 or so clones, roughly 84% of which are singletons, and 2.5% to 3% rests with the top ten. The sequence came from a woman in her late teens or twenties in good health and CMV-seropositive. The sample taken for sequencing was PBMCs. The chain has TRBV2 and TRBJ1-1, with D tentatively TRBD1 (6 bases). The CDR3: CASRGTSGGTEAFF. CDR3 in DNA: TGTGCCAGCAGAGGGACATCCGGCGGGACTGAAGCTTTCTTT.